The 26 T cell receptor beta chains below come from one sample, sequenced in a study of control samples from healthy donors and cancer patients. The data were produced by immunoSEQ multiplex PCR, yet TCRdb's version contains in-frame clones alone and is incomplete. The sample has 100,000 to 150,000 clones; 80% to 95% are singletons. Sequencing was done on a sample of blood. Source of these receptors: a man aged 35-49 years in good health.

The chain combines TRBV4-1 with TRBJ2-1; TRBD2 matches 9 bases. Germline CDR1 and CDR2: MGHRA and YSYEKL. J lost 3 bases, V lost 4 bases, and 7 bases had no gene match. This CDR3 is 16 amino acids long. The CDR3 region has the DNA TGCGCCAGCAGCCGGTCTTTAGCGGGGGACTACAATGAGCAGTTCTTC. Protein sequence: CASSRSLAGDYNEQFF.

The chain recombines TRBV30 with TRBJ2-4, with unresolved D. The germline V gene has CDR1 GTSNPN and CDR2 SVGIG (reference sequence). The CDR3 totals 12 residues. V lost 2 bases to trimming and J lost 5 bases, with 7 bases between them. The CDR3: CAWSPHENIQYF. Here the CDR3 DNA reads TGTGCCTGGAGTCCCCACGAAAACATTCAGTACTTC.

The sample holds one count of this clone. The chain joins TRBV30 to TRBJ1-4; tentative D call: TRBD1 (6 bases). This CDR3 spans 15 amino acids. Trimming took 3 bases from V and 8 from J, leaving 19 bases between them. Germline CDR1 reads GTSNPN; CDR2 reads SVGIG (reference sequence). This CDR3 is CAWRDWGGAREKLFF. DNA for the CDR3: TGTGCCTGGAGGGATTGGGGGGGCGCGAGGGAAAAACTGTTTTTT.

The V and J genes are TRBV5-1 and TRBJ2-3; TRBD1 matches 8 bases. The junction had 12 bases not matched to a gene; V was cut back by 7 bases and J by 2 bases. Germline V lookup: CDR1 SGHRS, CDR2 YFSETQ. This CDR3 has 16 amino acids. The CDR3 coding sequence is TGCGCCAGCCTGGGGGGCGGGACAGGCCCCACAGATACGCAGTATTTT. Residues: CASLGGGTGPTDTQYF.

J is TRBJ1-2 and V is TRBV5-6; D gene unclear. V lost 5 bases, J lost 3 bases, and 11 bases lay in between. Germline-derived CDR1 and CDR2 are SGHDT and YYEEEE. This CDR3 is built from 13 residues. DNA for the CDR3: TGTGCCAGCAGTCCAAGCCCGGACTATGGCTACACCTTC. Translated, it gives CASSPSPDYGYTF.

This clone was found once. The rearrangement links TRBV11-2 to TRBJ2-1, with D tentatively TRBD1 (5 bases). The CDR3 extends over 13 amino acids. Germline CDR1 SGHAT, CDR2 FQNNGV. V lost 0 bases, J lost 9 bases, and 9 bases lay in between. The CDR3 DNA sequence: TGTGCCAGCAGCTTAGATCGACAGACTGAGCAGTTCTTC. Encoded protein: CASSLDRQTEQFF.

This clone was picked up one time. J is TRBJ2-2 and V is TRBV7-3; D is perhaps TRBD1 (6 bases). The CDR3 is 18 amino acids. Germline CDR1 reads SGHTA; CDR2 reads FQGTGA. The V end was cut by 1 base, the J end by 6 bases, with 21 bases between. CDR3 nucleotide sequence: TGTGCCAGCAGCTTAAGATCAGGGGCCAGTAGGTTGGCCGGGGAGCTGTTTTTT. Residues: CASSLRSGASRLAGELFF. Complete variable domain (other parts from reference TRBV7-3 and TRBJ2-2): GAGVSQTPSNKVTEKGKYVELRCDPISGHTALYWYRQSLGQGPEFLIYFQGTGAADDSGLPNDRFFAVRPEGSVSTLKIQRTERGDSAVYLCASSLRSGASRLAGELFFGEGSRLTVL.

CDR3 nucleotide sequence: TGTGCCAGCAGCCAAACTAGGGGTATGAATTCACCCCTCCACTTT. The encoded protein is CASSQTRGMNSPLHF. The chain employs TRBV14 and TRBJ1-6, with D possibly being TRBD1 (5 bases). Germline assignment: CDR1 SGHDN and CDR2 FVKESK. The CDR3 spans 15 residues. Between the trimmed V and J ends, which lost 2 bases and 7 bases, there was a span of 12 bases. Supplemented by reference TRBV14 and TRBJ1-6, the full variable domain reads EAGVTQFPSHSVIEKGQTVTLRCDPISGHDNLYWYRRVMGKEIKFLLHFVKESKQDESGMPNNRFLAERTGGTYSTLKVQPAELEDSGVYFCASSQTRGMNSPLHFGNGTRLTVT.

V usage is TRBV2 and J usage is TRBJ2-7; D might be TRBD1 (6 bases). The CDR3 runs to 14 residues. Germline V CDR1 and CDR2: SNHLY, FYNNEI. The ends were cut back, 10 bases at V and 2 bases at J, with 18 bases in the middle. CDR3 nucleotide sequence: TGTGCCACCACCCGAGGGGGAACAACCTACGAGCAGTACTTC. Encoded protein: CATTRGGTTYEQYF.

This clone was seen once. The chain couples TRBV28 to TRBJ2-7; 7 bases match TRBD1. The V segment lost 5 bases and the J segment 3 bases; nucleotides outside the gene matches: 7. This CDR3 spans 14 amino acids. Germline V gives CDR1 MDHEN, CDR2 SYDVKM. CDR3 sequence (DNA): TGTGCCAGCAGTAAACCGGGACAGAGCTACGAGCAGTACTTC. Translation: CASSKPGQSYEQYF. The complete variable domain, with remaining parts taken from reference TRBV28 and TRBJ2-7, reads DVKVTQSSRYLVKRTGEKVFLECVQDMDHENMFWYRQDPGLGLRLIYFSYDVKMKEKGDIPEGYSVSREKKERFSLILESASTNQTSMYLCASSKPGQSYEQYFGPGTRLTVT.

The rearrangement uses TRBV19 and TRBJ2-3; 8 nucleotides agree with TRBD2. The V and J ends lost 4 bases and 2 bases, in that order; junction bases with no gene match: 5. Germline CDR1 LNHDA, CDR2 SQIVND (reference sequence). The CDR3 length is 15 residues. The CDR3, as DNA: TGTGCCAGTAGTAGCTACGGGGGGGCCACAGATACGCAGTATTTT. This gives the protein CASSSYGGATDTQYF.

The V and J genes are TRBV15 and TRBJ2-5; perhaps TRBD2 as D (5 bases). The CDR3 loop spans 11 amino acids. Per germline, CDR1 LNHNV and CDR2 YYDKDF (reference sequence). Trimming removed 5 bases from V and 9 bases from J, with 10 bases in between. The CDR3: CATSSRTAQYF. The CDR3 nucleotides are TGTGCCACCAGCTCCCGGACTGCCCAGTACTTC. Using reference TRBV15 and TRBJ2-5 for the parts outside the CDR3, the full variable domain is DAMVIQNPRYQVTQFGKPVTLSCSQTLNHNVMYWYQQKSSQAPKLLFHYYDKDFNNEADTPDNFQSRRPNTSFCFLDIRSPGLGDTAMYLCATSSRTAQYFGPGTRLLVL.

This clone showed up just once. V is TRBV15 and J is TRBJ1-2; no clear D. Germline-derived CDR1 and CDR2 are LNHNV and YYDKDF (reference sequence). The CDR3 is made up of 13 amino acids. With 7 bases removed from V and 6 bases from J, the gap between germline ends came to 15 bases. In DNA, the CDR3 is TGTGCCACCACCCCCCGGTTAGGGAATGGCTACACCTTC. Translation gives CATTPRLGNGYTF.

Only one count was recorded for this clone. CDR3 coding DNA: TGTGCCAGCAGTTCCTCGACGGGCACAGATACGCAGTATTTT. This translates into CASSSSTGTDTQYF. The chain carries TRBV9 and TRBJ2-3; D unresolved. V shed 5 bases and J shed 1 base, with 11 bases lying between them. The CDR3 totals 14 residues. CDR1 and CDR2 from the germline V gene are SGDLS and YYNGEE.

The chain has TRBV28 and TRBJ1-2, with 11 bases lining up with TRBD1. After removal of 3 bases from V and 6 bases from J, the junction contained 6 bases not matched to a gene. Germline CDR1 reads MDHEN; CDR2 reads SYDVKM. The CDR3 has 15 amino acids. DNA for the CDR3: TGTGCCAGCAGTTTGTGGACAGGGGGCTCGGATGGCTACACCTTC. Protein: CASSLWTGGSDGYTF.

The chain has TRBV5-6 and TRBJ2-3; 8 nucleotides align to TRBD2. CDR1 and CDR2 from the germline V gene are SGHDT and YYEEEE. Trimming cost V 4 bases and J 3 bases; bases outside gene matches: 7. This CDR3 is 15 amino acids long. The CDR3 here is CASSRNGGATDTQYF. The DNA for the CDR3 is TGTGCCAGCAGCCGCAACGGGGGGGCTACAGATACGCAGTATTTT.

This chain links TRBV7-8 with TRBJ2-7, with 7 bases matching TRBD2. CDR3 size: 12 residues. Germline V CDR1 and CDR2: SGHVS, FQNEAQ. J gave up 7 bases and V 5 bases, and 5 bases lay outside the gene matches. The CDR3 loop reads CASSPGGWEQYF. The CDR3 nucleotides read TGTGCCAGCAGCCCCGGGGGGTGGGAGCAGTACTTC.

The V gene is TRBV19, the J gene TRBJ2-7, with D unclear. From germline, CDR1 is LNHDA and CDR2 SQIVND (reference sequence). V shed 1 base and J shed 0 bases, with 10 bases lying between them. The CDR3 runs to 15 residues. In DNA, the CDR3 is TGTGCCAGTAGTATAGGCAAGACCTTCTCCTACGAGCAGTACTTC. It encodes CASSIGKTFSYEQYF.

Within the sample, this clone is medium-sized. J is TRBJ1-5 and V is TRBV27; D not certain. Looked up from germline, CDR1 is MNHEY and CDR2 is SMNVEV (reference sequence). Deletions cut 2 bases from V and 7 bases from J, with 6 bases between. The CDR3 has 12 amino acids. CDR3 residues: CASSLKGQPQHF. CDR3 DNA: TGTGCCAGCAGTTTAAAAGGCCAGCCCCAGCATTTT.

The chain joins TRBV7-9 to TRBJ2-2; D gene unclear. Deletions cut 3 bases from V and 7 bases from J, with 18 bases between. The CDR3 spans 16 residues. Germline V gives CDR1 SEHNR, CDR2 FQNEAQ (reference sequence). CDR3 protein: CASSFAVAIRSGELFF. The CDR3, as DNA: TGTGCCAGCAGCTTCGCCGTTGCCATTAGGAGCGGGGAGCTGTTTTTT. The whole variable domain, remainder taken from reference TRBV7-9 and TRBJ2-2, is DTGVSQNPRHKITKRGQNVTFRCDPISEHNRLYWYRQTLGQGPEFLTYFQNEAQLEKSRLLSDRFSAERPKGSFSTLEIQRTEQGDSAMYLCASSFAVAIRSGELFFGEGSRLTVL.

In DNA form, the CDR3 reads TGCAGCGCCAACACAGGGGGTTGGGAGCAGTACTTC. It yields the protein CSANTGGWEQYF. The chain couples TRBV29-1 to TRBJ2-7; TRBD1 agrees at 8 bases. CDR1 and CDR2 from the germline V gene are SQVTM and ANQGSEA. This CDR3 is built from 12 residues. The V gene end was trimmed by 7 bases and the J gene end by 7 bases; junction bases not matched to a gene: 9.

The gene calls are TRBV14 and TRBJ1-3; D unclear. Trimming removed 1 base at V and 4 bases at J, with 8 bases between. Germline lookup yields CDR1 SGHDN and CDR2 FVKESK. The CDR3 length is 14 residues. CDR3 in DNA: TGTGCCAGCAGCCAAGTTGTCGGAGGAAACACCATATATTTT. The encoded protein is CASSQVVGGNTIYF.

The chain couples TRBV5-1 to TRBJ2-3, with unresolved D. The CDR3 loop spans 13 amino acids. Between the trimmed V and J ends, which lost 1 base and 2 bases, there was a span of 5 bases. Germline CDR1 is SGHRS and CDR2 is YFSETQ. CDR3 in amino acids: CASSLRITDTQYF. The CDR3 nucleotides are TGCGCCAGCAGCTTGCGGATCACAGATACGCAGTATTTT.

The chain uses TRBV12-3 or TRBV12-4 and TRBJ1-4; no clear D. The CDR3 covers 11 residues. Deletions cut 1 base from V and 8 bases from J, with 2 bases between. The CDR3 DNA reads TGTGCCAGCAGTTTAGGGGAAAAACTGTTTTTT. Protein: CASSLGEKLFF.

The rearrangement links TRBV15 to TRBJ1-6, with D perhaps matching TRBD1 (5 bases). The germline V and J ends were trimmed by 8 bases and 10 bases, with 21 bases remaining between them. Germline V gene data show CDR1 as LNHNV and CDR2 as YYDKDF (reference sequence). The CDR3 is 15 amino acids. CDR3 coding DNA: TGTGCCACCTCGCGGGCGGGGCGGTCGTACTCACCCCTCCACTTT. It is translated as CATSRAGRSYSPLHF.

The CDR3 DNA reads as TGTGCCAGCCGGGAAGGGGGCTCTGGAAACACCATATATTTT. Encoded protein: CASREGGSGNTIYF. The chain uses TRBV6-6 and TRBJ1-3; TRBD1 is a possible D gene (6 bases). V lost 8 bases to trimming and J lost 0 bases, with 11 bases between them. Germline assignment: CDR1 MNHNY and CDR2 SVGAGI (reference sequence). This CDR3 is 14 amino acids long.